This is a list of T cell receptor beta chains from one sample in a study of regulatory T cells in long-lasting Graves disease. TCRdb redid the calling of the multiplex PCR reads with MiXCR, one entry per CDR3 protein. The top ten clones hold roughly 7.7% of a sample with roughly 400,000 distinct CDR3 sequences, 15% of them seen once. These sequences were also reported in another study, on T cells in Graves' hyperthyroidism and ophthalmopathy.

This material consisted of peripheral blood mononuclear cells (PBMCs), taken at new diagnosis, from a patient treated with antithyroid drugs. Receptors originate from a woman between 40 and 50 years old with Graves disease. Each CDR3 is given with its conserved first and last residue. Expanded clones get a size class; other rows say once, few or many, or leave the size out.

clone_size v_call cdr3_aa
- TRBV7-2 CVSSLPSTDTQYF
many TRBV6-2/TRBV6-3 CASRRRETQYF
- TRBV6-1 CASNPGTGGTYEQYF
many TRBV12-3/TRBV12-4 CASRLPTGGMTEAFF
many TRBV5-1 CASSLLLRGANYGYTF
many TRBV3-1 CASSQVKGTEAFF
few TRBV7-2 CASSLAQNSGNTIYF
many TRBV7-9 CASSTQGAHTEAFF
few TRBV18 CASSPRLAEVYNEQFF
many TRBV30 CAWSTSTGGTEAFF
- TRBV6-4 CASNTGRGLSEETQYF
many TRBV7-8 CASSLTSLMNEQFF
few TRBV3-1 CASRKIARTSGGTGELFF
many TRBV27 CASSRPLTQYF
many TRBV7-2 CASRPLPTRSGFTDTQYF
many TRBV6-1 CASSPLWTVNSNQPQHF
many TRBV11-2 CASSPRAMGLAGVYEQFF
many TRBV10-3 CAIGTGTSGSNEQFF
many TRBV11-2 CASSLGSRWKNEQFF
- TRBV3-1 CASSRGLSRSSYNEQFF
few TRBV4-1 CASSQLPRDPGGYTF
many TRBV28 CASSLVNLDYEQYF
many TRBV7-9 CASSADSFTGELFF
many TRBV12-3/TRBV12-4 CASSSLVSTDTQYF
- TRBV10-3 CAISETGEDDDEQFF
- TRBV3-1 CASSQEGVWKLFF
- TRBV18 CASSIPNSPLHF
many TRBV10-3 CATQRGAYEQYF
few TRBV13 CASSSRDRLNSPLHF
few TRBV11-3 CASSLYSGNTEAFF
many TRBV27 CASSPSGLRYEQYF
- TRBV29-1 CSVDMGTDTQYF
- TRBV4-1 CASSQDVEGYQPQHF
few TRBV27 CASSTPGTLDTQYF
- TRBV28 CASRGNRDRVHEQYF
many TRBV29-1 CSVDGGGLRSYGYTF
- TRBV7-2 CASSPRVAEREKLFF